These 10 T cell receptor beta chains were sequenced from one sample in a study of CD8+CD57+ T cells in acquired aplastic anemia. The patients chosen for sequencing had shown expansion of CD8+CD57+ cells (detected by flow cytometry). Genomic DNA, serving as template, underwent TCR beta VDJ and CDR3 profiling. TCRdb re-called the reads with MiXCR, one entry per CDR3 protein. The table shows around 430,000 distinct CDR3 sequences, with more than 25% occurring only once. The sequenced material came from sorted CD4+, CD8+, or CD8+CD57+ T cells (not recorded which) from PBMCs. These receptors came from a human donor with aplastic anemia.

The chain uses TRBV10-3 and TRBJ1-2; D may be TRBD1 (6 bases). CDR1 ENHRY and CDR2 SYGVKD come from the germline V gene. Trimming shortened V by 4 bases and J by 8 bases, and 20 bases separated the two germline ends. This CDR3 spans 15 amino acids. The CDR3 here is CAISAPSWGAEGYTF. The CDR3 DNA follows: TGTGCCATCAGTGCGCCCTCGTGGGGGGCGGAAGGCTACACCTTC.

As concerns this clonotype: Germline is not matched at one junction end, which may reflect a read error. Here the CDR3 reads CASSVRGGDNTQYF. In nucleotides, the CDR3 is TGTGCCAGCAGTGTTAGGGGGGGGGACAATACGCAGTATTTT. The gene calls are TRBV10-3 and TRBJ2-3, with D possibly matching TRBD2 (7 bases). The CDR3 sequence is 14 residues long. Germline CDR1 and CDR2: ENHRY and SYGVKD.

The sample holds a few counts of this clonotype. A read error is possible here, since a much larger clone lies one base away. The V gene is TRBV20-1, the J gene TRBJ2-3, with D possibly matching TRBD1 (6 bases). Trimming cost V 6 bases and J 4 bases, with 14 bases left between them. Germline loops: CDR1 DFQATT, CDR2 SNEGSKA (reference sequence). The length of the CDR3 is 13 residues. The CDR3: CSAPGTPSDTQYF. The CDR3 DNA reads TGCAGTGCCCCCGGGACACCGTCAGATACGCAGTATTTT.

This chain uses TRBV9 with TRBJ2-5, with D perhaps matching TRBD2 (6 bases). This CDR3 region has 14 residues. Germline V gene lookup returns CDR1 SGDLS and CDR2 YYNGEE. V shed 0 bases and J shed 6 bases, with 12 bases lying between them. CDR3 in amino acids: CASSVAPGEKTQYF. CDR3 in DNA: TGTGCCAGCAGCGTAGCTCCGGGAGAAAAGACCCAGTACTTC.

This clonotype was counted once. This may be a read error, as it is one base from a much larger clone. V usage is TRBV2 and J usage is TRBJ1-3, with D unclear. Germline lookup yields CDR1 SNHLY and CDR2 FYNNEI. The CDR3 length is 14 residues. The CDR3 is CASRLLVYGNTMYF. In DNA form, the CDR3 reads TGTGCCAGCAGGTTACTGGTTTACGGAAACACCATGTATTTT.

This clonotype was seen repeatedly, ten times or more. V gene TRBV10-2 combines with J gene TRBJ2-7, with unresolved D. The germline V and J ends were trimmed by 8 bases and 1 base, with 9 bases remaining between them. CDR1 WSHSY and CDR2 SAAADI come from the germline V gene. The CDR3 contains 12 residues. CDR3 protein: CASGVGSYEQYF. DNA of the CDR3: TGCGCCAGCGGGGTAGGGTCCTACGAGCAGTACTTC.

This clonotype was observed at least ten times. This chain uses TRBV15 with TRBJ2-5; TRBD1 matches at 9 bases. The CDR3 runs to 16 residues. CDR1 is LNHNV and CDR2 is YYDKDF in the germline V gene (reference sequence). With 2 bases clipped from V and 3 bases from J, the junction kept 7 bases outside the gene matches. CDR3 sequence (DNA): TGTGCCACCAGCAGACTTGCGGGACAGGGTAAAGAGACCCAGTACTTC. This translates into CATSRLAGQGKETQYF.

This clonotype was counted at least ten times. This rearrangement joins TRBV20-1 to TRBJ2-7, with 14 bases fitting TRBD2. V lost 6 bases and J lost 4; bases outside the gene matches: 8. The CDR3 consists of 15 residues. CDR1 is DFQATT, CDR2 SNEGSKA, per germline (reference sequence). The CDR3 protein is CSATKGTSGGYEQYF. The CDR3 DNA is TGCAGTGCGACCAAGGGGACTAGCGGGGGTTACGAGCAGTACTTC.

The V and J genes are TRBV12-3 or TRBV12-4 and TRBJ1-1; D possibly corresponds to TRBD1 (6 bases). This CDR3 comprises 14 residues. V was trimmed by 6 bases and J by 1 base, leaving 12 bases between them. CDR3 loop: CASRPQGRNTEAFF. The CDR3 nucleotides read TGTGCCAGCAGACCACAGGGTAGGAACACTGAAGCTTTCTTT.

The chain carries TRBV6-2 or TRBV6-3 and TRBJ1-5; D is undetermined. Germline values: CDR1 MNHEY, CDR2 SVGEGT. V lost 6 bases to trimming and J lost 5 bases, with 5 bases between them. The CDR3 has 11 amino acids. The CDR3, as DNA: TGTGCCAGCAGGACGGATCAGCCCCAGCATTTT. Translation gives CASRTDQPQHF.